One sample yielded the 29 T cell receptor beta chains listed below, sequenced in a study of T cell responses to AZD1222 COVID-19 vaccine. This table comes from immunoSEQ multiplex PCR, and its TCRdb copy is limited to in-frame clones, with some not included. The sample holds about 120,000 clones; about 79% are singletons and the top ten take about a quarter. Sequenced here: peripheral blood, sampled 28 days after the second AZD1222 dose. Receptor source: an adult who received the AZD1222 COVID-19 vaccine.

This clone occurred once. V is TRBV6-4 and J is TRBJ2-1; D possibly corresponds to TRBD2 (7 bases). The germline V gene has CDR1 MRHNA and CDR2 SNTAGT. The length of the CDR3 is 15 residues. Trimming pared 4 bases from V and 4 bases from J, leaving 14 bases between. CDR3 sequence (DNA): TGTGCCAGCAGTGGAGGGGGGGCCGGGTACAATGAGCAGTTCTTC. Translating it yields CASSGGGAGYNEQFF.

The chain is built from TRBV11-3 and TRBJ2-5; no firm D call. Germline CDR1 reads SGHNT; CDR2 reads YENEEA. V lost 1 base and J 4 bases, leaving 7 bases between the germline ends. CDR3 length: 13 amino acids. The CDR3 is CASSLGSAETQYF. The CDR3 bases are TGTGCCAGCAGCTTAGGGTCTGCAGAGACCCAGTACTTC. The whole variable domain, filled in from reference TRBV11-3 and TRBJ2-5, reads EAGVVQSPRYKIIEKKQPVAFWCNPISGHNTLYWYLQNLGQGPELLIRYENEEAVDDSQLPKDRFSAERLKGVDSTLKIQPAELGDSAVYLCASSLGSAETQYFGPGTRLLVL.

CDR3 in amino acids: CASSLVIAGGPGQYF. The CDR3 bases are TGCGCCAGCAGCTTGGTTATAGCGGGGGGACCGGGGCAGTATTTT. The rearrangement links TRBV5-1 to TRBJ2-3; 10 bases agree with TRBD2. V lost 0 bases and J lost 11; bases outside the gene matches: 9. From germline, CDR1 is SGHRS and CDR2 YFSETQ. This CDR3 has 15 amino acids.

This clone occurred once. The J gene is TRBJ1-1, the V gene TRBV19; D gene uncertain. CDR3 length: 12 amino acids. The V end was cut by 5 bases, the J end by 1 base, with 5 bases between. Germline lookup yields CDR1 LNHDA and CDR2 SQIVND (reference sequence). The CDR3 reads CASSVTNTEAFF. In DNA form, the CDR3 reads TGTGCCAGTAGTGTAACGAACACTGAAGCTTTCTTT.

The chain is built from TRBV3-1 (or the pseudogene TRBV3-2) and TRBJ2-6; TRBD1 matches at 9 bases. The CDR3 length is 21 residues. Per germline, CDR1 LGHDT and CDR2 YNNKEL (reference sequence). V lost 1 base to trimming and J lost 0 bases; unmatched junction nucleotides: 13. CDR3 amino acids: CASSQGPPSGTGISGANVLTF. In DNA, the CDR3 is TGTGCCAGCAGCCAAGGGCCCCCTTCCGGGACAGGGATCTCTGGGGCCAACGTCCTGACTTTC.

The rearrangement joins TRBV10-3 to TRBJ1-3, with unresolved D. V was cut by 7 bases and J by 4 bases, with 14 bases left in between. This CDR3 contains 14 residues. The germline V gene has CDR1 ENHRY and CDR2 SYGVKD. CDR3 amino acids: CAITTGSIGNTIYF. The CDR3 nucleotides are TGTGCCATCACTACCGGGTCGATAGGAAACACCATATATTTT.

Here the CDR3 reads CASSFRAVRGAYEQYF. In DNA, the CDR3 is TGTGCCAGCAGCTTTCGGGCCGTCCGGGGGGCATACGAGCAGTACTTC. V is TRBV11-2 and J is TRBJ2-7; a possible D gene is TRBD2 (7 bases). V gave up 3 bases and J gave up 4 bases, with 19 bases separating them. This CDR3 contains 16 residues. Germline V lookup: CDR1 SGHAT, CDR2 FQNNGV.

The V and J genes are TRBV6-5 and TRBJ1-1; 9 bases fit TRBD1. CDR3 length equals 14 residues. CDR1 is MNHEY, CDR2 SVGAGI, per germline. V shed 6 bases and J 6 bases; nucleotides not matched to a gene: 8. CDR3 sequence reads: CASRWTGAPPEAFF. The CDR3 region has the DNA TGTGCCAGCAGATGGACAGGGGCCCCCCCTGAAGCTTTCTTT.

V and J are TRBV11-2 and TRBJ1-2; D is possibly TRBD1 (6 bases). The CDR3 is 17 residues long. CDR1 SGHAT and CDR2 FQNNGV come from the germline V gene. Deletions cut 4 bases from V and 4 bases from J, with 22 bases between. CDR3 sequence (DNA): TGTGCCAGCAGCTCGAATACCCCGGGACACTGGGGCTATGGCTACACCTTC. Residues: CASSSNTPGHWGYGYTF. The variable domain in full, completed from reference TRBV11-2 and TRBJ1-2, reads EAGVAQSPRYKIIEKRQSVAFWCNPISGHATLYWYQQILGQGPKLLIQFQNNGVVDDSQLPKDRFSAERLKGVDSTLKIQPAKLEDSAVYLCASSSNTPGHWGYGYTFGSGTRLTVV.

CDR3 in amino acids: CASKAGETQYF. CDR3 DNA sequence: TGTGCCAGCAAGGCGGGAGAGACCCAGTACTTC. The chain uses TRBV6-4 and TRBJ2-5; tentatively, D is TRBD2 (5 bases). From germline, CDR1 is MRHNA and CDR2 SNTAGT. The V gene lost 7 bases and the J gene lost 4 bases, with 7 bases spanning the gap. This CDR3 comprises 11 residues.

The chain joins TRBV10-1 to TRBJ1-1; 7 nucleotides match TRBD1. CDR3 length equals 13 residues. Germline V gene lookup returns CDR1 WNHNN and CDR2 SYGVQD (reference sequence). V lost 5 bases and J lost 8; bases outside the gene matches: 8. The CDR3 sequence: CASSKQGVGEAFF. The CDR3 DNA is TGCGCCAGCAGTAAGCAGGGGGTAGGAGAAGCTTTCTTT.

The chain carries TRBV4-3 and TRBJ1-4; perhaps TRBD1 as D (6 bases). Germline V gene sequence: CDR1 LGHNA, CDR2 YSLEER. V was pared by 0 bases and J by 6 bases, with 14 bases between. The CDR3 contains 16 residues. The CDR3 is CASSQDQGKRDEKLFF. In nucleotides, the CDR3 is TGCGCCAGCAGCCAAGATCAGGGGAAAAGGGATGAAAAACTGTTTTTT.

The chain couples TRBV14 to TRBJ2-5; 7 bases are shared with TRBD1. V trimming: 1 base; J trimming: 4 bases; junction bases outside the gene matches: 3. CDR3 length equals 14 residues. Germline V CDR1 and CDR2: SGHDN, FVKESK. CDR3 region: CASSQVGGGETQYF. In nucleotides, the CDR3 is TGTGCCAGCAGCCAAGTAGGGGGCGGAGAGACCCAGTACTTC.

The rearrangement uses TRBV11-2 and TRBJ2-7; D unresolved. Germline lookup yields CDR1 SGHAT and CDR2 FQNNGV. V lost 3 bases, J lost 3 bases, and 9 bases lay in between. CDR3 length equals 13 residues. The CDR3 loop reads CASSFGSSYEQYF. CDR3 in DNA: TGTGCCAGCAGCTTTGGGTCGAGCTACGAGCAGTACTTC.

The V call is TRBV7-2, the J call TRBJ2-3; 13 bases fit TRBD2. Germline CDR1 SGHTA, CDR2 FQGNSA. J gave up 2 bases and V 5 bases, and 4 bases lay outside the gene matches. This CDR3 comprises 16 residues. In DNA form, the CDR3 reads TGTGCCAGCAGCCCAGGGACTAGCGGGGTCACAGATACGCAGTATTTT. It specifies CASSPGTSGVTDTQYF. The full variable domain, with the rest looked up from reference TRBV7-2 and TRBJ2-3, is GAGVSQSPSNKVTEKGKDVELRCDPISGHTALYWYRQSLGQGLEFLIYFQGNSAPDKSGLPSDRFSAERTGGSVSTLTIQRTQQEDSAVYLCASSPGTSGVTDTQYFGPGTRLTVL.

In its sample, this clone was seen once. Distinct nucleotide sequences in the sample also encode this CDR3. The chain employs TRBV7-2 and TRBJ2-1; D remains unclear. V lost 0 bases and J 0 bases, leaving 6 bases between the germline ends. Germline V lookup: CDR1 SGHTA, CDR2 FQGNSA. The CDR3 loop spans 15 amino acids. CDR3 residues: CASSLALNSYNEQFF. Written as DNA, the CDR3 is TGTGCCAGCAGCTTAGCTCTAAACTCCTACAATGAGCAGTTCTTC.

This clone was recorded only once. CDR3 residues: CASSPDSYYGYTF. CDR3 sequence (DNA): TGTGCCAGCAGCCCAGACAGCTACTATGGCTACACCTTC. The rearrangement links TRBV7-2 to TRBJ1-2; possible D gene TRBD1, 5 bases. The CDR3 extends over 13 amino acids. In germline, CDR1 is SGHTA, CDR2 FQGNSA. The V end lost 5 bases, the J end lost 3 bases, and 10 bases lay between the germline ends.

The CDR3 sequence is CASSYPGFGTEAFF. The CDR3 coding sequence is TGTGCCAGCAGTTACCCCGGGTTTGGCACTGAAGCTTTCTTT. The gene calls are TRBV6-2 or TRBV6-3 and TRBJ1-1, with D hard to call. Trimming pared 2 bases from V and 4 bases from J, leaving 11 bases between. This CDR3 is built from 14 residues. Germline V gives CDR1 MNHEY, CDR2 SVGEGT.

This rearrangement joins TRBV28 to TRBJ1-1; the D gene is possibly TRBD1 (5 bases). This CDR3 has 15 residues. The ends were cut back, 4 bases at V and 1 base at J, with 13 bases in the middle. Germline CDR1 is MDHEN and CDR2 is SYDVKM. The CDR3 loop reads CASSSTGMGNTEAFF. For the CDR3, the DNA is TGTGCCAGCAGTTCCACAGGTATGGGGAACACTGAAGCTTTCTTT.

This chain connects TRBV19 to TRBJ1-5; no reliable D call. From germline, CDR1 is LNHDA and CDR2 SQIVND (reference sequence). CDR3 length: 14 amino acids. V dropped 3 bases and J dropped 2 bases, with 8 bases sitting between them. The CDR3 DNA sequence: TGTGCCAGTAGTATCGGCCTGGGCAATCAGCCCCAGCATTTT. Translated: CASSIGLGNQPQHF. Together with reference TRBV19 and TRBJ1-5, the CDR3 gives the full variable domain: DGGITQSPKYLFRKEGQNVTLSCEQNLNHDAMYWYRQDPGQGLRLIYYSQIVNDFQKGDIAEGYSVSREKKESFPLTVTSAQKNPTAFYLCASSIGLGNQPQHFGDGTRLSIL.

The chain is built from TRBV12-3 or TRBV12-4 and TRBJ1-4; D remains ambiguous. The CDR3 is made up of 13 amino acids. Trimming pared 5 bases from V and 11 bases from J, leaving 15 bases between. CDR3 loop: CASSPRVLGKLFF. CDR3 bases: TGTGCCAGCAGTCCACGGGTCCTCGGTAAACTGTTTTTT.

This clone was counted a single time. The J gene is TRBJ1-4, the V gene TRBV11-2; D ambiguous. Germline V gives CDR1 SGHAT, CDR2 FQNNGV. The ends were cut back, 2 bases at V and 8 bases at J, with 15 bases in the middle. The CDR3 length is 15 residues. For the CDR3, the DNA is TGTGCCAGCAGCTTAACTTATGGGCATAGGGAAAAACTGTTTTTT. Translated: CASSLTYGHREKLFF.

With regard to this clone: Other DNA sequences in the sample encode the same CDR3. The chain is built from TRBV2 and TRBJ1-2; D is perhaps TRBD1 (5 bases). CDR1 is SNHLY and CDR2 is FYNNEI in the germline V gene. V was pared by 4 bases and J by 7 bases, with 13 bases between. The CDR3 totals 13 residues. The CDR3 nucleotides read TGTGCCAGCAGTGTTAGGGGAAGTCGTGGCTACACCTTC. It specifies CASSVRGSRGYTF.

The V gene is TRBV3-1 (or the pseudogene TRBV3-2), the J gene TRBJ1-2; D remains unclear. V dropped 1 base and J dropped 1 base, with 13 bases sitting between them. Germline values: CDR1 LGHDT, CDR2 YNNKEL (reference sequence). The CDR3 sequence is 16 residues long. The chain's CDR3 is CASSQGSQDGNYGYTF. DNA of the CDR3: TGTGCCAGCAGCCAAGGAAGCCAGGACGGTAACTATGGCTACACCTTC.

This chain uses TRBV5-1 with TRBJ1-1, with D maybe TRBD1 (5 bases). CDR1 and CDR2 (germline): SGHRS, YFSETQ. The CDR3 is made up of 20 amino acids. The V gene lost 4 bases and the J gene lost 0 bases, with 28 bases spanning the gap. CDR3 in amino acids: CASSLVFDGGSKGVNTEAFF. In DNA, the CDR3 is TGCGCCAGCAGCCTAGTGTTTGATGGGGGGTCAAAAGGGGTGAACACTGAAGCTTTCTTT.

This chain joins TRBV4-1 and TRBJ1-5, with D possibly matching TRBD1 (5 bases). Between the trimmed V and J ends, which lost 1 base and 3 bases, there was a span of 16 bases. CDR1 and CDR2 from the germline V gene are MGHRA and YSYEKL. CDR3 length: 17 residues. DNA for the CDR3: TGCGCCAGCAGCCAAGGCCGGGGCTTGGCATCCAATCAGCCCCAGCATTTT. Translating gives CASSQGRGLASNQPQHF.

The V call is TRBV10-2, the J call TRBJ1-6; 8 positions match TRBD1. CDR1 and CDR2 from the germline V gene are WSHSY and SAAADI. V lost 8 bases, J lost 8 bases, and 8 bases stayed unmatched. The CDR3 totals 14 residues. The CDR3 DNA sequence: TGCGCCAGCGGAAGACAGGGGAGGGATTCACCCCTCCACTTT. Its protein is CASGRQGRDSPLHF.

The V and J genes are TRBV4-1 and TRBJ2-7, with D perhaps matching TRBD2 (5 bases). This CDR3 has 13 amino acids. CDR1 and CDR2 from the germline V gene are MGHRA and YSYEKL. V lost 5 bases to trimming and J lost 3 bases, with 11 bases between them. This CDR3 is CASSDGIRYEQYF. Written as DNA, the CDR3 is TGCGCCAGCAGCGACGGGATACGCTACGAGCAGTACTTC.

The genes are TRBV6-2 or TRBV6-3 and TRBJ2-1; 16 nucleotides match TRBD2. CDR3 length: 18 amino acids. The germline V gene encodes CDR1 MNHEY and CDR2 SVGEGT. The V segment lost 4 bases and the J segment 6 bases; nucleotides outside the gene matches: 9. The CDR3 DNA is TGTGCCAGCAGTTTCGGGACTAGCGGGGGGGCTTTAGGCAATGAGCAGTTCTTC. The encoded protein is CASSFGTSGGALGNEQFF.